This T cell receptor (beta chain) was sequenced in a study of cytomegalovirus exposure and HLA in healthy donors (dated by TCRdb to 2016 to 2017). Study-level background: According to a later analysis, one platform produced both the roughly 110 validation repertoires and the 730 or so repertoires of the first cohort. The study aimed to test whether cataloging public T cell receptors could reveal signatures of past pathogen exposure. Besides the first cohort of more than 650 subjects, a separate validation cohort made up of around 120 different subjects was used. To predict cytomegalovirus infection status, the study brought together high-throughput TCR immunosequencing, statistical association of individual TCRs with disease status, and machine learning.

CDR1 and CDR2 are drawn from the germline V gene: SGDLS, YYNGEE. From the cysteine up to the phenylalanine, the CDR3 has a length of 16 residues. Only the CDR3 DNA stays, 48 bases, in frame from base 1. Clipping removes 0 bases from V and 3 bases from J, with 8 as the unmatched junction base count. The receptor library was made with the immunoSEQ multiplex PCR assay. On the study's bioinformatics: To diagnose cytomegalovirus status from the catalog of TCR beta chain sequences, a statistical classification framework was built. Imported from immuneACCESS, the table was reduced by TCRdb to in-frame sequences with V and J called. These copies leave out some clones; in studies compared against another copy, an unresolved V gene accounts for under half, and the cause of the remainder is not known. V and J calls and clone size are given by that table; D and trimming were obtained from the DNA. Across this sample there are around 100,000 clones, with approximately 95% seen only once. The ten largest clonotypes hold 0.85% to 0.95% of the sample.

Findings and caveats that apply to the study as a whole: In a later analysis, TCRs clustered in the first cohort were found to also tend to co-occur in the 120 validation repertoires, with 94% of cluster scores above 0. Most TCR sequences were observed very rarely across donors, whereas some public TCRs were present in many individuals. According to the authors, the approach could potentially be generalized to other disease states and immunological phenotypes. A few of the identified cytomegalovirus-associated TCR beta chains were confirmed in vitro to be specific for cytomegalovirus antigens. The classifier was reported to diagnose cytomegalovirus status with high specificity and sensitivity in both the original cohort and the validation cohort. The study gave a list of over 150 TCR beta chains associated with cytomegalovirus. A later analysis lacked HLA typing for the validation cohort, so it scored co-occurrence in that cohort across all 110 or so repertoires.

On this clone itself: Its antigen remains unidentified. Per-base quality was not reported, and no clone a single base away is much larger than it.

Donors formed part of the validation cohort, which comprised 95 to 150 subjects and was distinct from the first cohort of several hundred subjects. The rearrangement combines TRBV9 with TRBJ2-7; TRBD1 fits 8 bases in the junction. This TCR came from a woman aged 18-29 years in good health and CMV-seronegative. The sequenced sample was PBMCs. DNA sequence: TGTGCCAGCAGCGTAGGGGCAGGGGGCCACTTCTACGAGCAGTACTTC. The encoded protein is CASSVGAGGHFYEQYF.